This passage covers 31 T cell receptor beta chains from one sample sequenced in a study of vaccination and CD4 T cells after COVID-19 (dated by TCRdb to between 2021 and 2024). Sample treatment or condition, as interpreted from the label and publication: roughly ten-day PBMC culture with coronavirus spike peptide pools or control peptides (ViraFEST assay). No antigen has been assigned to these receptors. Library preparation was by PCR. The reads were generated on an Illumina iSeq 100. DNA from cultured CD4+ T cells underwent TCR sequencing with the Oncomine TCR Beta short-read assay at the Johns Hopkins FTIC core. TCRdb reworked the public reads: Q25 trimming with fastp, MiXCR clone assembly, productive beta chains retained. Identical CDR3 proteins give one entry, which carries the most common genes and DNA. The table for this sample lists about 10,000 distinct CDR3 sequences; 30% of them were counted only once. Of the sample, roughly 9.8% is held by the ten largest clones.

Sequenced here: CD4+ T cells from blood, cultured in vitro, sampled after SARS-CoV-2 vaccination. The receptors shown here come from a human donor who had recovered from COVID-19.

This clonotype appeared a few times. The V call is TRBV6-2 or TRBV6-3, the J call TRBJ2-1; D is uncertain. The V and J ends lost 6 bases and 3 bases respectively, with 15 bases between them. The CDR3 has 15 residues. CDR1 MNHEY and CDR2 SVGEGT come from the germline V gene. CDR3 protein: CASSPPRAHYNEQFF. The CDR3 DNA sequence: TGTGCCAGCAGCCCGCCCCGGGCCCACTACAATGAGCAGTTCTTC.

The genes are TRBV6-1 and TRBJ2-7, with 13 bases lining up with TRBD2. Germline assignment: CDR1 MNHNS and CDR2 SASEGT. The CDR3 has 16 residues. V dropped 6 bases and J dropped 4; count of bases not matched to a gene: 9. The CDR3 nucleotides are TGTGCCAGCAGGCCACATGGGACTAGCGGGAATTACGAGCAGTACTTC. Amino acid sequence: CASRPHGTSGNYEQYF.

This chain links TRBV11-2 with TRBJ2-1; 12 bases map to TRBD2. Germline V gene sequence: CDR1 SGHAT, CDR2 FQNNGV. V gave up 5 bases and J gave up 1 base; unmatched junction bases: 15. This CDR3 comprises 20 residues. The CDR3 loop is CASSPERASGRAVSYNEQFF. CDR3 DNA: TGTGCCAGCAGCCCTGAGCGGGCTAGCGGGAGGGCCGTATCCTACAATGAGCAGTTCTTC.

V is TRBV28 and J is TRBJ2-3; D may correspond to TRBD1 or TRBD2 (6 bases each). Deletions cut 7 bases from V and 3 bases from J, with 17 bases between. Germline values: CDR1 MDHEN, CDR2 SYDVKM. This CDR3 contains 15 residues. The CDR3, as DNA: TGTGCCAGCACCCAGCCTGGGGGGCGGACAGATACGCAGTATTTT. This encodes CASTQPGGRTDTQYF.

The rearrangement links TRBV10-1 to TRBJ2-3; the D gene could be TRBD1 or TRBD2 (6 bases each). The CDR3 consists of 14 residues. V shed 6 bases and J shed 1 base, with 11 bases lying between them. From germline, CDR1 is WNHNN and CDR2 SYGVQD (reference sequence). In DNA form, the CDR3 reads TGCGCCAGCAGATCGGGGGCCGGCACAGATACGCAGTATTTT. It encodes CASRSGAGTDTQYF.

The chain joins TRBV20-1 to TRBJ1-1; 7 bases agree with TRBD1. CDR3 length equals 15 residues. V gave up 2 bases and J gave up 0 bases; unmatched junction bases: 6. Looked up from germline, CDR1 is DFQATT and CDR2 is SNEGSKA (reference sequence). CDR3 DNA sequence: TGCAGTGCTAGACCCGCGACAGGGTTGAACACTGAAGCTTTCTTT. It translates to CSARPATGLNTEAFF.

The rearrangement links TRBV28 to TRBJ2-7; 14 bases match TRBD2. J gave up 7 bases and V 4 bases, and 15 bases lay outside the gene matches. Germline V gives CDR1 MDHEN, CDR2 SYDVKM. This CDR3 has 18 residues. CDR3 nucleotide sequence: TGTGCCAGCAGTTCCCCCCGGGGTCAGACTAGCGGGAGGGGAGAGCAGTACTTC. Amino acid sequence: CASSSPRGQTSGRGEQYF. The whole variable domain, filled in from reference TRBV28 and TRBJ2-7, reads DVKVTQSSRYLVKRTGEKVFLECVQDMDHENMFWYRQDPGLGLRLIYFSYDVKMKEKGDIPEGYSVSREKKERFSLILESASTNQTSMYLCASSSPRGQTSGRGEQYFGPGTRLTVT.

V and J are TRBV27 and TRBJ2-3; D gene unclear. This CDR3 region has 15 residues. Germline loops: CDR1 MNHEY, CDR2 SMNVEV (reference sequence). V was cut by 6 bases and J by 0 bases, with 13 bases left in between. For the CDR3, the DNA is TGTGCCAGCAGGCCTGTGGAGATTAGCACAGATACGCAGTATTTT. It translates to CASRPVEISTDTQYF.

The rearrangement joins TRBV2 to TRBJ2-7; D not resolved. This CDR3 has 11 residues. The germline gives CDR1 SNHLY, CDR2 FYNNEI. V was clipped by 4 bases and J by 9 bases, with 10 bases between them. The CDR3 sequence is CASSVGSVQYF. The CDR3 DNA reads TGTGCCAGCAGTGTTGGTAGTGTGCAGTACTTC.

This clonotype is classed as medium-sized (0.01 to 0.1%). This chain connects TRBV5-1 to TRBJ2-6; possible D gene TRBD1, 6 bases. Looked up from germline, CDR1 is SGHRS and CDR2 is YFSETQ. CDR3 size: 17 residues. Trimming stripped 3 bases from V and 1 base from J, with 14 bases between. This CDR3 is CASSSRQVLSGANVLTF. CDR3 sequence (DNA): TGCGCCAGCAGCTCCCGACAGGTCCTATCTGGGGCCAACGTCCTGACTTTC.

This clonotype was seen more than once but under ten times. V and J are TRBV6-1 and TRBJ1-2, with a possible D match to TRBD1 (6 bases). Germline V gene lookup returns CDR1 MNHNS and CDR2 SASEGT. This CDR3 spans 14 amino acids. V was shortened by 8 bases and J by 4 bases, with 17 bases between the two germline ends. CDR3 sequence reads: CASGYREVGYGYTF. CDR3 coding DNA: TGTGCCAGCGGGTACAGGGAAGTTGGCTATGGCTACACCTTC.

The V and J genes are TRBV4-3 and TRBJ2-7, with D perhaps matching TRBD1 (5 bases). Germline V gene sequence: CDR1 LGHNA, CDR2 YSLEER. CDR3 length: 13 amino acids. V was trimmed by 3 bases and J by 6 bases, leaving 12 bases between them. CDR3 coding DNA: TGCGCCAGCAGCCATTCGCAGGGTCTCGAGCAGTACTTC. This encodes CASSHSQGLEQYF.

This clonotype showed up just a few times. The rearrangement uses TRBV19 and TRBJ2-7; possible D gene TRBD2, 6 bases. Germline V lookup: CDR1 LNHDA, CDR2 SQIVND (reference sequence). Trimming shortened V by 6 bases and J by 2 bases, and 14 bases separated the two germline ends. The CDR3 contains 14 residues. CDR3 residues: CASSMVSGPYEQYF. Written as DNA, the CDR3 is TGTGCCAGTAGCATGGTTAGCGGCCCCTACGAGCAGTACTTC.

The CDR3 DNA sequence: TGTGCCAGTAGTATTGAAAGGCCCCTGAACACTGAAGCTTTCTTT. This codes for CASSIERPLNTEAFF. This chain joins TRBV19 and TRBJ1-1; D gene uncertain. Germline loops: CDR1 LNHDA, CDR2 SQIVND (reference sequence). This CDR3 is 15 amino acids long. V shed 3 bases and J shed 0 bases, with 11 bases lying between them.

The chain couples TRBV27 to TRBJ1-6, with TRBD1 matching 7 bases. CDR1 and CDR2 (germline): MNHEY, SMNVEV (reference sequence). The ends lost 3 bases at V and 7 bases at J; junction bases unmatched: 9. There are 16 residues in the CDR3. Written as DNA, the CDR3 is TGTGCCAGCAGTTTGAACAGGGGACTCCCCAATTCACCCCTCCACTTT. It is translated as CASSLNRGLPNSPLHF.

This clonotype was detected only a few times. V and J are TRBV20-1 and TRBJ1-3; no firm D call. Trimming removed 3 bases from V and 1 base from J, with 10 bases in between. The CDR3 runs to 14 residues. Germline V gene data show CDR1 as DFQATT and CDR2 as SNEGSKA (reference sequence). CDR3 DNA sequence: TGCAGTGCTAGTGTCCGGATATCTGGAAACACCATATATTTT. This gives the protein CSASVRISGNTIYF.

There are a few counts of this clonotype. The CDR3 loop is CRPLLNTEAFF. CDR3 nucleotides: TGCAGACCCTTACTGAACACTGAAGCTTTCTTT. The chain has TRBV20-1 and TRBJ1-1; no clear D. This CDR3 spans 11 amino acids. Germline CDR1 is DFQATT and CDR2 is SNEGSKA (reference sequence).

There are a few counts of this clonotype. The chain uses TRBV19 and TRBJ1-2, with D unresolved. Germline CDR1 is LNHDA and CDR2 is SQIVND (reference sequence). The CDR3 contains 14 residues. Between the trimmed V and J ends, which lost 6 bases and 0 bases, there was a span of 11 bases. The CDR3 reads CASSEVRANYGYTF. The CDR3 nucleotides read TGTGCCAGTAGCGAGGTCCGAGCTAACTATGGCTACACCTTC.

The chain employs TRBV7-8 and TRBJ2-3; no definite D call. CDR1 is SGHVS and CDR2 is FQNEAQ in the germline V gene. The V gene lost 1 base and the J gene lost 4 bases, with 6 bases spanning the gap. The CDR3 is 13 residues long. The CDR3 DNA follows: TGTGCCAGCAGCTTAGGCCGGCCAGATACGCAGTATTTT. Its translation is CASSLGRPDTQYF. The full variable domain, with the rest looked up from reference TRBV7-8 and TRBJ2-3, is GAGVSQSPRYKVAKRGQDVALRCDPISGHVSLFWYQQALGQGPEFLTYFQNEAQLDKSGLPSDRFFAERPEGSVSTLKIQRTQQEDSAVYLCASSLGRPDTQYFGPGTRLTVL.

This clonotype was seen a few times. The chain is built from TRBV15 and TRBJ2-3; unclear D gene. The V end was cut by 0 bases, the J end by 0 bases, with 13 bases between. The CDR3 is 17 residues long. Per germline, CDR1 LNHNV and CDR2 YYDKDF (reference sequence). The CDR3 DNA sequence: TGTGCCACCAGCAGAGATGGAGACGTATCTAGCACAGATACGCAGTATTTT. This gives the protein CATSRDGDVSSTDTQYF.

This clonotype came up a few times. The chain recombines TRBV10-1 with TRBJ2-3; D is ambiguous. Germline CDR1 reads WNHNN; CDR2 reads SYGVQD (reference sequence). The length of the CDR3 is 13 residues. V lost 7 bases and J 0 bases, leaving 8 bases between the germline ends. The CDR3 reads CASTRASTDTQYF. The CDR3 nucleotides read TGCGCCAGCACCCGAGCTAGCACAGATACGCAGTATTTT.

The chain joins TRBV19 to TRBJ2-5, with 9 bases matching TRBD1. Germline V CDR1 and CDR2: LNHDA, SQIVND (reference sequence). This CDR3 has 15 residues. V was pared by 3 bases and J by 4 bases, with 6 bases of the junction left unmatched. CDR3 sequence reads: CASSIGQGLLETQYF. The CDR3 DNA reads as TGTGCCAGTAGTATCGGACAGGGGTTGTTAGAGACCCAGTACTTC.

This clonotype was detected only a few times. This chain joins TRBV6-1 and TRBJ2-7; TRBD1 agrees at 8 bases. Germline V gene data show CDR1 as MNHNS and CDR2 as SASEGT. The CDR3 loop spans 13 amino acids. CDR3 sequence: CATLGQGPYEQYF. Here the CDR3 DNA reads TGTGCAACGCTAGGACAGGGCCCCTACGAGCAGTACTTC.

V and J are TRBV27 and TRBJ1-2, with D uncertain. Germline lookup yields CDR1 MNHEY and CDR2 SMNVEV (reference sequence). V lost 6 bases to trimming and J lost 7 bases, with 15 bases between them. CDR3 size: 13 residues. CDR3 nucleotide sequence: TGTGCCAGCAGAGACCCCGGGCGCGTTGGCTACACCTTC. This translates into CASRDPGRVGYTF.

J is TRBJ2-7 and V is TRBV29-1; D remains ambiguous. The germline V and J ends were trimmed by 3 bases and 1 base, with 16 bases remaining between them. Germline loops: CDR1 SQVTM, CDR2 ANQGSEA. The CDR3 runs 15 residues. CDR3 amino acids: CSVEFGRDFSYEQYF. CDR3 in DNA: TGCAGCGTTGAGTTCGGAAGGGATTTTTCCTACGAGCAGTACTTC.

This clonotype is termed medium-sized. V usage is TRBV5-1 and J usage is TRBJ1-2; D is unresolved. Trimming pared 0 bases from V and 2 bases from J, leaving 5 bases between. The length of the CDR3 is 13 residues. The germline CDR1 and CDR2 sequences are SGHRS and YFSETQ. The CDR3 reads CASSLDRNYGYTF. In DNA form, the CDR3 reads TGCGCCAGCAGCTTGGACAGAAACTATGGCTACACCTTC.

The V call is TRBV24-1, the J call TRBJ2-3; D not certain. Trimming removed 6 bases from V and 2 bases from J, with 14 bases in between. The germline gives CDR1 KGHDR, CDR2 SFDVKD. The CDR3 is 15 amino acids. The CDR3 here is CATSPETTATDTQYF. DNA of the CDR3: TGTGCCACCAGTCCCGAAACTACAGCCACAGATACGCAGTATTTT.

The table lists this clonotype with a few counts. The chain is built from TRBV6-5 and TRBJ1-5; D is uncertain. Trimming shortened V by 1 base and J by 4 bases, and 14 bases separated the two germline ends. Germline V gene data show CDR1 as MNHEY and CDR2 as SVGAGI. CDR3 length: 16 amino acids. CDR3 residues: CASSYYARSGNQPQHF. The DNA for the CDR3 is TGTGCCAGCAGTTACTACGCAAGGAGTGGGAATCAGCCCCAGCATTTT.

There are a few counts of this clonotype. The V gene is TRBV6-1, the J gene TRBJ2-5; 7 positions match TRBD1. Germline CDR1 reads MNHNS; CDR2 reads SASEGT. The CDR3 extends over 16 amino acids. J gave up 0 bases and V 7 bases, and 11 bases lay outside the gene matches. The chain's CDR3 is CASIHIGGPYQETQYF. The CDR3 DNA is TGTGCCAGCATCCACATAGGGGGCCCGTACCAAGAGACCCAGTACTTC.

CDR3 nucleotide sequence: TGCGCCAGCAGCTGGCCCAAAGGCGCGCTGGGCAATGAGCAGTTCTTC. Protein sequence: CASSWPKGALGNEQFF. This chain links TRBV5-1 with TRBJ2-1; no clear D. CDR1 is SGHRS, CDR2 YFSETQ, per germline. With 3 bases removed from V and 6 bases from J, the gap between germline ends came to 19 bases. The CDR3 is made up of 16 amino acids.

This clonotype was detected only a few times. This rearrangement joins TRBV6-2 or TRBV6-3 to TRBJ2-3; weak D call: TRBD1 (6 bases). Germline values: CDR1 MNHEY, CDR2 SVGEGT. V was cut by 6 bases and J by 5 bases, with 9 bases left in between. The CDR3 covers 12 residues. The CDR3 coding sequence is TGTGCCAGCAGCCAAGGGGGAGATACGCAGTATTTT. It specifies CASSQGGDTQYF.